The 27 T cell receptor beta chains listed next were all sequenced from one sample in a study of regulatory T cells in long-lasting Graves disease. HTBI primers from iRepertoire and Arm-PCR of CDR3 regions yielded the TCR beta libraries. Each CDR3 protein is one row after TCRdb ran MiXCR on the multiplex PCR reads. The sample yields roughly 500,000 distinct CDR3 sequences, 20% to 25% seen once. Specified time point: persistent/refractory GD, antithyroid drugs over 5 years with positive TRAb. Scientists built the TCR library using RNA that was extracted from PBMCs. Material: peripheral blood mononuclear cells (PBMCs), obtained when the disease was refractory, from a patient treated with antithyroid drugs. The receptor set was obtained from a female donor with Graves disease.

The chain combines TRBV24-1 with TRBJ2-1; D unclear. Trimming took off 5 bases at V and 9 bases at J, with 16 bases between the two ends. This CDR3 is 14 amino acids long. Looked up from germline, CDR1 is KGHDR and CDR2 is SFDVKD. CDR3 DNA sequence: TGTGCCACCAGTGCCAGTCGCGGCCTCGGTGAGCAGTTCTTC. Translation gives CATSASRGLGEQFF.

As concerns this clonotype: A much larger clone differs by one base, so this may be a read error. The chain uses TRBV28 and TRBJ2-5, with D possibly called TRBD1 or TRBD2 (5 bases each). V was clipped by 3 bases and J by 5 bases, with 16 bases between them. In germline, CDR1 is MDHEN, CDR2 SYDVKM. CDR3 length equals 15 residues. CDR3 residues: CASSLGGQGAETQYF. The CDR3 nucleotides are TGTGCCAGCAGTTTGGGCGGGCAGGGCGCGGAGACCCAGTACTTC.

This clonotype was detected only a few times. The CDR3 loop is CASSRTGEGFYYEQYF. The CDR3 coding sequence is TGTGCCAGCAGCCGGACAGGAGAAGGTTTTTACTACGAGCAGTACTTC. The chain carries TRBV7-9 and TRBJ2-7; 7 bases are shared with TRBD1. The V gene's germline CDR1 is SEHNR and CDR2 FQNEAQ (reference sequence). V lost 5 bases and J lost 3; bases outside the gene matches: 13. The length of the CDR3 is 16 residues. Together with reference TRBV7-9 and TRBJ2-7, the CDR3 gives the full variable domain: DTGVSQNPRHKITKRGQNVTFRCDPISEHNRLYWYRQTLGQGPEFLTYFQNEAQLEKSRLLSDRFSAERPKGSFSTLEIQRTEQGDSAMYLCASSRTGEGFYYEQYFGPGTRLTVT.

This clonotype was seen a handful of times. The chain employs TRBV7-6 and TRBJ1-5; 12 bases align to TRBD1. The CDR3 has 17 residues. CDR1 is SGHVS, CDR2 FNYEAQ, per germline. Unmatched junction bases numbered 7, after V lost 5 bases and J lost 2 bases. CDR3 coding DNA: TGTGCCAGCAGCCGGGGGACAGGGGGCGGAGGCAATCAGCCCCAGCATTTT. The encoded protein is CASSRGTGGGGNQPQHF.

At least ten counts were recorded for this clonotype. The chain combines TRBV3-1 with TRBJ2-5, with D possibly called TRBD1 or TRBD2 (5 bases each). The V end was cut by 4 bases, the J end by 5 bases, with 11 bases between. The CDR3 contains 13 residues. Per the germline V gene, CDR1 is LGHDT and CDR2 is YNNKEL (reference sequence). DNA for the CDR3: TGTGCCAGCAGCCTGAGGGGTTCTGAGACCCAGTACTTC. Translation: CASSLRGSETQYF.

V is TRBV19 and J is TRBJ1-2; 9 bases align to TRBD1. There are 14 residues in the CDR3. V trimming: 3 bases; J trimming: 5 bases; junction bases outside the gene matches: 4. Per the germline V gene, CDR1 is LNHDA and CDR2 is SQIVND (reference sequence). CDR3 in amino acids: CASSIRDRGYGYTF. The CDR3 coding sequence is TGTGCCAGTAGTATTAGAGACAGGGGGTATGGCTACACCTTC. Full variable domain (rest looked up from reference TRBV19 and TRBJ1-2): DGGITQSPKYLFRKEGQNVTLSCEQNLNHDAMYWYRQDPGQGLRLIYYSQIVNDFQKGDIAEGYSVSREKKESFPLTVTSAQKNPTAFYLCASSIRDRGYGYTFGSGTRLTVV.

This chain joins TRBV5-5 and TRBJ1-2; D possibly corresponds to TRBD1 (5 bases). Trimming stripped 4 bases from V and 0 bases from J, with 10 bases between. Germline V gene sequence: CDR1 SGHKS, CDR2 YYEKEE (reference sequence). This CDR3 comprises 14 residues. In nucleotides, the CDR3 is TGTGCCAGCAGCATGGGGGGGACTAACTATGGCTACACCTTC. Residues: CASSMGGTNYGYTF.

Turning to this clonotype: As the CDR3 is not closed by the conserved phenylalanine or tryptophan, this likely results from a read error. The rearrangement links TRBV6-5 to TRBJ1-2; D is ambiguous. The CDR3 is 14 residues long. V was shortened by 4 bases and J by 4 bases, with 13 bases between the two germline ends. Germline CDR1 reads MNHEY; CDR2 reads SVGAGI. The CDR3 protein is CASSSTGPSYGYTV. The CDR3 DNA is TGTGCCAGCAGTTCAACCGGGCCTAGCTATGGCTACACCGTC.

The V and J genes are TRBV6-5 and TRBJ2-7; D assignment may be TRBD1 or TRBD2 (5 bases each). Trimming took 2 bases from V and 2 from J, leaving 13 bases between them. This CDR3 is 15 amino acids long. In germline, CDR1 is MNHEY, CDR2 SVGAGI. This CDR3 is CASSYGRDDTYEQYF. DNA for the CDR3: TGTGCCAGCAGTTACGGTAGGGACGACACCTACGAGCAGTACTTC.

This clonotype was counted ten times or more. The V gene is TRBV28, the J gene TRBJ2-7, with D perhaps assigned TRBD1 or TRBD2 (6 bases each). Germline lookup yields CDR1 MDHEN and CDR2 SYDVKM. V lost 3 bases and J 7 bases, leaving 16 bases between the germline ends. The CDR3 length is 14 residues. CDR3 nucleotide sequence: TGTGCCAGCAGTTTTATGGGGGGCGCGGGGGAGCAGTACTTC. It is translated as CASSFMGGAGEQYF.

This clonotype was detected only a few times. The V and J genes are TRBV11-2 and TRBJ2-3; 8 bases align to TRBD2. The CDR3 contains 14 residues. The V segment lost 7 bases and the J segment 4 bases; nucleotides outside the gene matches: 7. The germline gives CDR1 SGHAT, CDR2 FQNNGV. CDR3 sequence (DNA): TGTGCCAGCAACGGGGGGGCACGAGCAGATACGCAGTATTTT. It translates to CASNGGARADTQYF.

This clonotype was picked up many times. The chain is built from TRBV12-3 or TRBV12-4 and TRBJ1-5; no firm D call. Trimming removed 2 bases at V and 9 bases at J, with 11 bases between. There are 13 residues in the CDR3. The CDR3 loop is CASSLSLEGPQHF. CDR3 sequence (DNA): TGTGCCAGCAGTTTATCCCTTGAAGGGCCCCAGCATTTT.

The chain is built from TRBV29-1 and TRBJ1-2; D is unresolved. Germline loops: CDR1 SQVTM, CDR2 ANQGSEA. V lost 3 bases and J 8 bases, leaving 16 bases between the germline ends. CDR3 length: 13 residues. This chain's CDR3 is CSVDQSHWQGYTF. CDR3 coding DNA: TGCAGCGTTGATCAGTCGCATTGGCAGGGCTACACCTTC.

The chain carries TRBV5-1 and TRBJ2-5, with D uncertain. The germline gives CDR1 SGHRS, CDR2 YFSETQ. With 2 bases removed from V and 3 bases from J, the gap between germline ends came to 14 bases. The CDR3 spans 15 residues. Here the CDR3 DNA reads TGCGCCAGCAGCTTTACGGGTCCGAATGAAGAGACCCAGTACTTC. Encoded protein: CASSFTGPNEETQYF.

This clonotype was observed at least ten times. V gene TRBV28 combines with J gene TRBJ2-7; no definite D call. Looked up from germline, CDR1 is MDHEN and CDR2 is SYDVKM. V was pared by 1 base and J by 5 bases, with 9 bases between. CDR3 length: 13 amino acids. DNA of the CDR3: TGTGCCAGCAGTTTATTGATCGAGGACGAGCAGTACTTC. Translating gives CASSLLIEDEQYF.

This clonotype was recorded a few times. This sequence joins TRBV5-1 and TRBJ2-4; a possible D gene is TRBD1 (6 bases). The germline CDR1 and CDR2 sequences are SGHRS and YFSETQ. V was pared by 3 bases and J by 0 bases, with 10 bases between. The CDR3 covers 15 residues. The CDR3 here is CASSSQGLAKNIQYF. The DNA for the CDR3 is TGCGCCAGCAGCTCCCAGGGGCTAGCCAAAAACATTCAGTACTTC. Full variable domain (rest looked up from reference TRBV5-1 and TRBJ2-4): KAGVTQTPRYLIKTRGQQVTLSCSPISGHRSVSWYQQTPGQGLQFLFEYFSETQRNKGNFPGRFSGRQFSNSRSEMNVSTLELGDSALYLCASSSQGLAKNIQYFGAGTRLSVL.

This clonotype was counted a few times. The gene calls are TRBV25-1 and TRBJ1-3; D uncertain. Germline-derived CDR1 and CDR2 are MGHDK and SYGVNS. CDR3 length: 16 amino acids. Trimming shortened V by 4 bases and J by 0 bases, and 13 bases separated the two germline ends. The CDR3 loop is CASSGPSASSGNTIYF. Written as DNA, the CDR3 is TGTGCCAGCAGTGGTCCCTCGGCTAGCTCTGGAAACACCATATATTTT. Based on the CDR3 plus reference TRBV25-1 and TRBJ1-3, the full variable domain is EADIYQTPRYLVIGTGKKITLECSQTMGHDKMYWYQQDPGMELHLIHYSYGVNSTEKGDLSSESTVSRIRTEHFPLTLESARPSHTSQYLCASSGPSASSGNTIYFGEGSWLTVV.

V gene TRBV29-1 combines with J gene TRBJ2-7; perhaps TRBD2 as D (5 bases). CDR1 SQVTM and CDR2 ANQGSEA come from the germline V gene. Trimming removed 0 bases from V and 2 bases from J, with 20 bases in between. The CDR3 length is 17 residues. CDR3 in amino acids: CSVEEPSYGGLTYEQYF. As DNA, the CDR3 is TGCAGCGTTGAAGAGCCCAGCTATGGCGGGCTGACCTACGAGCAGTACTTC.

This clonotype was seen many times. The chain joins TRBV12-3 or TRBV12-4 to TRBJ1-1; TRBD1 matches 7 bases. The CDR3 consists of 17 residues. After removal of 8 bases from V and 3 bases from J, the junction contained 18 bases not matched to a gene. The CDR3 loop is CASGFNGVQGRDTEAFF. CDR3 nucleotide sequence: TGTGCCAGCGGATTCAATGGGGTACAGGGGAGGGACACTGAAGCTTTCTTT.

This clonotype appeared a few times. In DNA form, the CDR3 reads TGTGCCAGCAGTTCCCCCCTAGCCCGGGGCTCCTACAATGAGCAGTTCTTC. It encodes CASSSPLARGSYNEQFF. The rearrangement links TRBV28 to TRBJ2-1; D is possibly TRBD2 (5 bases). Trimming took off 4 bases at V and 0 bases at J, with 16 bases between the two ends. Germline V lookup: CDR1 MDHEN, CDR2 SYDVKM. The CDR3 has 17 amino acids.

Note on this clonotype: Its ends do not fully match the called genes, so a read error is possible. The rearrangement links TRBV7-9 to TRBJ2-2, with D possibly being TRBD1 or TRBD2 (5 bases each). This CDR3 is built from 15 residues. CDR1 is SEHNR, CDR2 FQNEAQ, per germline (reference sequence). The CDR3 DNA reads TGTGTCAGCAGACCCGGGACGGCGAACACCGGGGAGCTGTTTTTT. Its protein is CVSRPGTANTGELFF.

This clonotype was detected many times. The rearrangement joins TRBV27 to TRBJ1-2, with a weak D call TRBD1 (6 bases). This CDR3 spans 16 amino acids. From germline, CDR1 is MNHEY and CDR2 SMNVEV (reference sequence). V was pared by 2 bases and J by 2 bases, with 15 bases between. The CDR3 DNA is TGTGCCAGCAGTTTACTCTACCACAGGGCCAACTATGGCTACACCTTC. Translated, it gives CASSLLYHRANYGYTF.

The chain couples TRBV12-3 or TRBV12-4 to TRBJ2-3; D unclear. Trimming removed 3 bases at V and 0 bases at J, with 10 bases between. This CDR3 is 15 amino acids long. CDR3 in DNA: TGTGCCAGCAGTTTCCGGTACCCCAGCACAGATACGCAGTATTTT. The encoded protein is CASSFRYPSTDTQYF.

Ten or more counts support this clonotype. This chain joins TRBV6-5 and TRBJ2-7, with 7 bases fitting TRBD1. V lost 0 bases to trimming and J lost 3 bases; unmatched junction nucleotides: 5. CDR3 size: 15 residues. Looked up from germline, CDR1 is MNHEY and CDR2 is SVGAGI. The CDR3: CASSYSGTDGYEQYF. CDR3 DNA: TGTGCCAGCAGTTACTCCGGGACAGACGGCTACGAGCAGTACTTC.

A few counts support this clonotype. CDR3 DNA sequence: TGTGCCAGCAGTGAAGCGGCGGGACAGGGAGTTTCACCCCTCCACTTT. Translating gives CASSEAAGQGVSPLHF. The chain has TRBV6-1 and TRBJ1-6; 9 nucleotides match TRBD1. Per the germline V gene, CDR1 is MNHNS and CDR2 is SASEGT. V dropped 0 bases and J dropped 9; count of bases not matched to a gene: 6. This CDR3 has 16 residues.

The CDR3 region is CASRDRDLGYEQYF. The CDR3 DNA sequence: TGCGCCAGCAGAGACCGGGACCTAGGGTACGAGCAGTACTTC. The genes are TRBV5-1 and TRBJ2-7; D might be TRBD1 or TRBD2, each matching 5 bases. This CDR3 region has 14 residues. The germline V gene encodes CDR1 SGHRS and CDR2 YFSETQ. The V and J ends lost 5 bases and 4 bases respectively, with 16 bases between them.

This clonotype showed up many times. J is TRBJ2-7 and V is TRBV6-1; 8 bases line up with TRBD1. The CDR3 has 14 amino acids. J gave up 5 bases and V 5 bases, and 8 bases lay outside the gene matches. Germline V gene data show CDR1 as MNHNS and CDR2 as SASEGT. CDR3 DNA sequence: TGTGCCAGCAGTCGCATCATACAGGGGGACGAGCAGTACTTC. Translation gives CASSRIIQGDEQYF.